This is a list of T cell receptor beta chains from one sample in a study of T-cell memory formation after mild COVID-19. TCRdb ran MiXCR on the 5' RACE reads and lists one entry per CDR3 protein. This table has fewer than 350,000 distinct CDR3 sequences, roughly 15% appearing once. What was sequenced was PBMCs or a T cell subset sorted from them (not recorded which). The receptors shown here come from a man in his late teens or twenties who had mild COVID-19 (a few samples of this study predate the infection). Cell type and time point are not known. Both conserved end residues are part of each CDR3. D genes are given only for firm matches. The size field is filled for only some rows; it gives once, few, many or a size class.

TRBV5-1	TRBD1	few	TRBJ2-2	TGCGCCAGCAGCGGGGGACAGGGGGATGACACCGGGGAGCTGTTTTTT	CASSGGQGDDTGELFF
TRBV28	-	many	TRBJ2-5	TGTGCCAGCAGGCCCCAGGGCCAAGAGACCCAGTACTTC	CASRPQGQETQYF
TRBV20-1	-	-	TRBJ1-2	TGCAGTGCTGCCGGGACGGGAAAATATGGCTACACCTTC	CSAAGTGKYGYTF
TRBV5-1	-	many	TRBJ1-1	TGCGCCAGCAGCCCCGACAGGCTAACTGAAGCTTTCTTT	CASSPDRLTEAFF
TRBV12-3/TRBV12-4	-	-	TRBJ2-5	TGTGCCAGCAGGTTTGGGGACGGGGAGACCCAGTACTTC	CASRFGDGETQYF
TRBV7-3	-	-	TRBJ2-1	TGTGCCAGCGGCCCGGGGGGCACCTACAATGAGCAGTTCTTC	CASGPGGTYNEQFF
TRBV5-6	-	few	TRBJ2-1	TGTGCCAGCAGCCCTTTCCTCCGGGACAACTACAATGAGCAGTTCTTC	CASSPFLRDNYNEQFF
TRBV5-5	-	few	TRBJ2-1	TGTGCCAGCAGCTTGGTGGGTCTCCCGCTGTTCTTC	CASSLVGLPLFF
TRBV12-5	-	few	TRBJ2-2	TGTGCTAGTGGTTCCCCGCAGGTCCATGCGAACACCGGGGAGCTGTTTTTT	CASGSPQVHANTGELFF
TRBV7-9	-	many	TRBJ1-2	TGTGCCAGCAGCCCCACGACGGCCCTCCGTGACTACACCTTC	CASSPTTALRDYTF
TRBV4-1	-	-	TRBJ1-1	TGCGCCAGCAGCCAAGGAGGTACCGCCGTTGAAGCTTTCTTT	CASSQGGTAVEAFF
TRBV7-9	TRBD1	-	TRBJ1-6	TGTGCCAGCAGCTTACCGGCCCGGACAGGGACAAGCTCCTATAATTCACCCCTCCACTTT	CASSLPARTGTSSYNSPLHF
TRBV12-3/TRBV12-4	-	few	TRBJ2-7	TGTGCCAGTGCCCCCGGACTCGAAAACTACGAGCAGTACTTC	CASAPGLENYEQYF
TRBV5-1	TRBD1	few	TRBJ2-1	TGCGCCAGCAGCGAAAGCGCGGGACAGGGGTACAATGAGCAGTTCTTC	CASSESAGQGYNEQFF
TRBV7-2	TRBD2	-	TRBJ2-3	TGTGCCAGCGAACTTGGACTAGCGGGGGGCACAGATACGCAGTATTTT	CASELGLAGGTDTQYF
TRBV10-2	-	-	TRBJ1-1	TGCGCCAGCAGTGAGGGGTTTCTGAACACTGAAGCTTTCTTT	CASSEGFLNTEAFF
TRBV7-2	-	-	TRBJ2-3	TGTGCCAGCAGCTTAGTTGTGACCTCCACAGATACGCAGTATTTT	CASSLVVTSTDTQYF
TRBV4-1	TRBD1	-	TRBJ2-4	TGCGCCAGCAGCCAGACCCAGGGGGGACAGGGTTGGAGAAACGAGAACATTCAGTACTTC	CASSQTQGGQGWRNENIQYF
TRBV7-2	-	-	TRBJ1-2	TGTGCCAGCAGCCACCACAGGGCCCATGGCTACACCTTC	CASSHHRAHGYTF
TRBV23-1	-	-	TRBJ1-1	TGCGCCAGACTCGGGGGGATGGCTTTCTTT	CARLGGMAFF
TRBV5-1	TRBD2	many	TRBJ2-5	TGCGCCAGCAGCTCAGTAGCGGGGAAAGAGACCCAGTACTTC	CASSSVAGKETQYF
TRBV11-2	TRBD2	-	TRBJ2-5	TGTGCCAGCAGCTTAGGCCCGGGACTAAAAGAGACCCAGTACTTC	CASSLGPGLKETQYF
TRBV20-1	-	few	TRBJ2-5	TGCAGTGCACTGCTTGAGTACCAAGAGACCCAGTACTTC	CSALLEYQETQYF
TRBV2	-	few	TRBJ2-1	TGTGCCAGCAGTGGGGGGGACAGCCCCTACAATGAGCAGTTCTTC	CASSGGDSPYNEQFF
TRBV9	-	many	TRBJ2-3	TGTGCCAGCAGTCTAGTGGTAGCAGATACGCAGTATTTT	CASSLVVADTQYF
TRBV12-3/TRBV12-4	-	many	TRBJ1-1	TGTGCCAGCAGTTTAGCAAGGATGGGCACTGAAGCTTTCTTT	CASSLARMGTEAFF
TRBV7-9	-	many	TRBJ2-3	TGTGCCAGCAGCTTTGGACCTGCGACAGATACGCAGTATTTT	CASSFGPATDTQYF
TRBV7-9	-	-	TRBJ1-3	TGTGCCAGCAGCCTGGGACCCCTTGGAAACACCATATATTTT	CASSLGPLGNTIYF
TRBV12-5	TRBD1	few	TRBJ2-7	TGTGCTAGTGCCCCGGGGACAGGGTCCTACGAGCAGTACTTC	CASAPGTGSYEQYF
TRBV6-4	-	many	TRBJ2-2	TGTGCCAGCAGTATAGGAGCCACCGGGGAGCTGTTTTTT	CASSIGATGELFF
TRBV5-1	-	few	TRBJ2-7	TGCGCCAGCAGCTTGGAAGGTGTACTCCTCAACGAGCAGTACTTC	CASSLEGVLLNEQYF
TRBV4-1	TRBD2	few	TRBJ2-2	TGCGCCAGCAGCCAAGTCCGCGGGGGGGCATGGACCGGGGAGCTGTTTTTT	CASSQVRGGAWTGELFF
TRBV7-9	TRBD1	few	TRBJ2-3	TGTGCCAGCAGCCGACAGGGGGTTGACACAGATACGCAGTATTTT	CASSRQGVDTDTQYF
TRBV27	-	-	TRBJ1-5	TGTGCCAGCAGTTGGGACGGAGCTGGACAGCCCCAGCATTTT	CASSWDGAGQPQHF
TRBV7-2	-	-	TRBJ1-6	TGTGCCAGCAGCTTGAATACAGGGACCCTCAATTCACCCCTCCACTTT	CASSLNTGTLNSPLHF
TRBV3-1	-	few	TRBJ1-1	TGTGCCAGCAGCCAAGATCTTCGGAACAGGGAAGCTTTCTTT	CASSQDLRNREAFF
TRBV12-3/TRBV12-4	-	few	TRBJ1-2	TGTGCCAGCAGTTTTAGGAGGTTTGGCTACACCTTC	CASSFRRFGYTF
TRBV12-3/TRBV12-4	TRBD1	few	TRBJ2-1	TGTGCCAGCAGACTTGACAGGGGGAATGAGCAGTTCTTC	CASRLDRGNEQFF
TRBV5-8	-	-	TRBJ1-2	TGTGCCAGCGAACCTCGGACGGCCAACTATGGCTACACCTTC	CASEPRTANYGYTF
TRBV5-5	-	-	TRBJ1-4	TGTGCCAGCAGCTTGACTTGGGGGACTAATGAAAAACTGTTTTTT	CASSLTWGTNEKLFF
TRBV4-1	TRBD1	-	TRBJ2-2	TGCGCCAGCAGCCATAACAGGGGCACCGGGGAGCTGTTTTTT	CASSHNRGTGELFF
TRBV11-2	-	few	TRBJ1-1	TGTGCCAGCAGCCACGGTGGGCGAGTGAACACTGAAGCTTTCTTT	CASSHGGRVNTEAFF
TRBV7-2	TRBD2	-	TRBJ2-1	TGTGCCAGCAGCTTCCCCGGGACTAGCGGATACAATGAGCAGTTCTTC	CASSFPGTSGYNEQFF
TRBV15	-	-	TRBJ2-2	TGTGCCACCAGCAAACACAGGAGCGGGGAGCTGTTTTTT	CATSKHRSGELFF
TRBV3-1	TRBD1	few	TRBJ2-6	TGTGCCAGCAGCCAAGAGGGACAGGGGATCCTCTCTGGGGCCAACGTCCTGACTTTC	CASSQEGQGILSGANVLTF
TRBV24-1	TRBD2	-	TRBJ2-7	TGTGCCACCAGTGGGGGAGGGGCCACCTACGAGCAGTACTTC	CATSGGGATYEQYF
TRBV13	-	few	TRBJ1-1	TGTGCCAGCAGCTGGTATATGAACACTGAAGCTTTCTTT	CASSWYMNTEAFF
TRBV7-9	-	few	TRBJ2-3	TGTGCCACGACCAACGAAGGGAGCACAGATACGCAGTATTTT	CATTNEGSTDTQYF
TRBV12-3/TRBV12-4	-	few	TRBJ2-3	TGTGCCAGCAGTGGGCAGGGACCGGCAGATACGCAGTATTTT	CASSGQGPADTQYF
TRBV15	TRBD1	many	TRBJ2-1	TGTGCCACCAGCAGTGGCGGGGCCCCGACAGGGGGCAATGAGCAGTTCTTC	CATSSGGAPTGGNEQFF
TRBV7-2	-	-	TRBJ2-3	TGTGCCGCTCGGGGGCTCACAGATACGCAGTATTTT	CAARGLTDTQYF
TRBV13	TRBD2	few	TRBJ2-3	TGTGCCAGCAGCTTAGGCCTAAGTGGGGCTAGCGGGGAAGAAAGCACAGATACGCAGTATTTT	CASSLGLSGASGEESTDTQYF
TRBV25-1	TRBD1	many	TRBJ1-1	TGTGCCAGCAGGACAGGGGCCACTGAAGCTTTCTTT	CASRTGATEAFF
TRBV5-4	-	-	TRBJ1-2	TGTGCCAGCAGCCGCGATCGTGGCTACACCTTC	CASSRDRGYTF
TRBV11-2	-	-	TRBJ1-2	TGTGCCAGCAGCTCAACCCGTTCGGAATTAAACTATGGCTACACCTTC	CASSSTRSELNYGYTF
TRBV7-2	-	-	TRBJ1-5	TGTGCCAGCAGCTTAGATTTAGGCGCCGGTCAGCCCCAGCATTTT	CASSLDLGAGQPQHF
TRBV7-2	-	few	TRBJ2-7	TGTGCCAGCAGCTGCTGCGCCGCCTACGAGCAGTACTTC	CASSCCAAYEQYF
TRBV19	-	-	TRBJ2-1	TGTGCCAGTAGTAATGGACCCAATGAGCAGTTCTTC	CASSNGPNEQFF
TRBV6-5	-	-	TRBJ2-3	TGTGCCAGCACCCCTGACAGAAGCACAGATACGCAGTATTTT	CASTPDRSTDTQYF